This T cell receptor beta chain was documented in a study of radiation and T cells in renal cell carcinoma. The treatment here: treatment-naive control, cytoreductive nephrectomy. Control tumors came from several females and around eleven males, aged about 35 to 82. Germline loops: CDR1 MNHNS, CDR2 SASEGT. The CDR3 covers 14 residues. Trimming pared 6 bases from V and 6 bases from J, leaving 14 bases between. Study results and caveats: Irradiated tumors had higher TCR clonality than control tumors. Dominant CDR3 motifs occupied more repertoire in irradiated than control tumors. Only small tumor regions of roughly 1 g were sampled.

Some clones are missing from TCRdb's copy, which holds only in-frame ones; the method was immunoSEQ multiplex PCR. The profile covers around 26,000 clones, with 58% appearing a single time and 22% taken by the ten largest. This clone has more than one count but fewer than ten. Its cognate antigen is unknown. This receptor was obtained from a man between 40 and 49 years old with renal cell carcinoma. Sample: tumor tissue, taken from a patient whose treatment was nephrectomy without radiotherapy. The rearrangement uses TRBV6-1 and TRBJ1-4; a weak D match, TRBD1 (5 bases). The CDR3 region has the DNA TGTGCCAGCAGCCTCGGGGGGTTCGATGAAAAACTGTTTTTT. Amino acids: CASSLGGFDEKLFF.